The rows below give T cell receptor beta chains drawn from one sample of a study of T cell changes during pregnancy in multiple sclerosis. Sequencing was performed with immunoSEQ multiplex PCR; in TCRdb, only in-frame clones are kept and a portion is missing. The sample shows under 85,000 clones, approximately 87% of them seen only once. The sequencing here drew on peripheral blood, taken after pregnancy. All receptors come from a female donor in good health, enrolled as a control in a pregnancy study. CDR3s include the opening cysteine and the closing phenylalanine or tryptophan. A D gene is named only where the DNA matches it firmly. Clone size is not always given. Where it is, it says once, few, many or a class for expanded clones.

d_gene	v_gene	j_gene	abundance	len	CDR3nt	CDR3aa
.	TRBV6-6	TRBJ1-2	.	14	TGTGCCAGCAGTTATGTACAGGCCAACTATGGCTACACCTTC	CASSYVQANYGYTF
.	TRBV5-1	TRBJ2-3	.	14	TGCGCCAGCAGAGTTGTGTGGGGGGCAGATACGCAGTATTTT	CASRVVWGADTQYF
.	TRBV4-2	TRBJ1-1	.	13	TGTGCCAGCAGCCAAGGCGAGAACACTGAAGCTTTCTTT	CASSQGENTEAFF
.	TRBV7-8	TRBJ2-1	.	15	TGTGCCAGCAGTGCGGGGAAGCCTTCCTACAATGAGCAGTTCTTC	CASSAGKPSYNEQFF
TRBD1	TRBV30	TRBJ1-6	few	15	TGTGCCTGGAAAAACCGGGACAGGGAAAATTCACCCCTCCACTTT	CAWKNRDRENSPLHF
.	TRBV27	TRBJ2-7	.	13	TGTGCCAGCAGTTTTTCTCCCCGGGGATTGCAGTACTTC	CASSFSPRGLQYF
TRBD2	TRBV19	TRBJ2-1	once	18	TGTGCCAGTAGTACCGGACTAGCGGGAGGCCGTAAGGACAATGAGCAGTTCTTC	CASSTGLAGGRKDNEQFF
TRBD1	TRBV15	TRBJ1-1	.	17	TGTGCCACCAGCAGAGATTGGACAGGGGGGGACGACACTGAAGCTTTCTTT	CATSRDWTGGDDTEAFF
TRBD2	TRBV9	TRBJ2-3	.	17	TGTGCCAGCAGCGCGACGACGGCTAGCGGGGGCACAGATACGCAGTATTTT	CASSATTASGGTDTQYF
.	TRBV10-3	TRBJ1-5	.	16	TGTGCCATCAGTGATGTTACAGACGCCGTAGGATGGCCCCAGCATTTT	CAISDVTDAVGWPQHF
.	TRBV5-4	TRBJ1-2	few	14	TGTGCCAGCAGCGGCTATCAGGGGAACTATGGCTACACCTTC	CASSGYQGNYGYTF
TRBD1	TRBV14	TRBJ2-3	.	15	TGTGCCAGCAGCTGGGGACAGGGGAGAGCAGATACGCAGTATTTT	CASSWGQGRADTQYF
.	TRBV5-6	TRBJ1-2	few	14	TGTGCCAGCAGCTTGGAAAGGGGGAACTATGGCTACACCTTC	CASSLERGNYGYTF
TRBD2	TRBV5-1	TRBJ2-1	.	15	TGCGCCAGCAGCTTGGGTAGCGGGAGGGCCAATGAGCAGTTCTTC	CASSLGSGRANEQFF
TRBD1	TRBV10-3	TRBJ2-5	.	15	TGTGCCATCAGTGACCCGGACAGGGGGCGTGAGACCCAGTACTTC	CAISDPDRGRETQYF
.	TRBV6-1	TRBJ1-2	.	13	TGTGCCAGCAGTGATGAACGGGGGAAGGGTTACACCTTC	CASSDERGKGYTF
.	TRBV27	TRBJ1-1	.	15	TGTGCCAGCAGTTCCACCAGGGCGGGGTACACTGAAGCTTTCTTT	CASSSTRAGYTEAFF
TRBD1	TRBV29-1	TRBJ1-2	.	15	TGCAGCGTCGGCACAGAGACAGGGAAAAACTATGGCTACACCTTC	CSVGTETGKNYGYTF
.	TRBV18	TRBJ1-2	.	13	TGTGCCAGCTCACAGGCGCCGAGGGTTGGCTACACCTTC	CASSQAPRVGYTF
TRBD1	TRBV5-1	TRBJ1-3	.	15	TGCGCCAGCAGCTCCACCGGGACAGGGGAAAACACCATATATTTT	CASSSTGTGENTIYF
.	TRBV29-1	TRBJ1-4	.	15	TGCAGCGTTGAAGATCTGGCAGGGCCGGATGAAAAACTGTTTTTT	CSVEDLAGPDEKLFF
.	TRBV4-3	TRBJ2-2	.	17	TGCGCCAGCAGCCAAGAAGGTCGCGGGGGCTACACCGGGGAGCTGTTTTTT	CASSQEGRGGYTGELFF
TRBD1	TRBV30	TRBJ1-1	.	10	TGTGCCTGGGGACAGGTAGAAGCTTTCTTT	CAWGQVEAFF
.	TRBV28	TRBJ1-2	.	14	TGTGCCAGCAGTTTTGCGGAAGTTTCTCGCGGCTACACCTTC	CASSFAEVSRGYTF
TRBD2	TRBV19	TRBJ2-1	.	14	TGTGCCAGTAAAGGACTAGCGGGAGTTGGTGAGCAGTTCTTC	CASKGLAGVGEQFF
.	TRBV5-5	TRBJ1-2	.	12	TGTGCCAGCAAAGGCGGGGACTATGGCTACACCTTC	CASKGGDYGYTF
.	TRBV5-1	TRBJ1-6	.	15	TGCGCCAGCAGCTTGGACAGGCCGGATAATTCACCCCTCCACTTT	CASSLDRPDNSPLHF
TRBD1	TRBV6-6	TRBJ2-5	few	14	TGTGCCGGGGCCGGGACAGGCTCCCAAGAGACCCAGTACTTC	CAGAGTGSQETQYF
TRBD1	TRBV7-2	TRBJ2-2	.	13	TGTGCCAGCAGCCACGACAGGGGCGGGGAGCTGTTTTTT	CASSHDRGGELFF
TRBD1	TRBV5-6	TRBJ2-6	once	19	TGTGCCAGCAGCCCGGGACGACAGGGATACCCCTCTGGGGCCAACGTCCTGACTTTC	CASSPGRQGYPSGANVLTF
.	TRBV6-5	TRBJ1-2	few	14	TGTGCCAGCAGTTACTCGGGGCGACAGTTTGGCTACACCTTC	CASSYSGRQFGYTF
.	TRBV7-2	TRBJ2-2	.	15	TGTGCCAGCAGCCCCGTAGCCAGTCCTGGCGGGGAGCTGTTTTTT	CASSPVASPGGELFF
TRBD1	TRBV7-9	TRBJ1-2	.	15	TGTGCCAGCAGCCCACAGGGGGAGAGGGGCTATGGCTACACCTTC	CASSPQGERGYGYTF
TRBD1	TRBV9	TRBJ2-6	.	15	TGTGCCAGCAGCGCGGGGGACAGGGGGGCCAACGTCCTGACTTTC	CASSAGDRGANVLTF
TRBD2	TRBV28	TRBJ2-3	.	20	TGTGCCAGCAGTTTACCCGGACTAGCGGGAGGCGCAATTAGCACAGATACGCAGTATTTT	CASSLPGLAGGAISTDTQYF
TRBD1	TRBV5-8	TRBJ2-1	.	15	TGTGCCAGCAGCTCGGGGACAGGGTTATACAATGAGCAGTTCTTC	CASSSGTGLYNEQFF
.	TRBV18	TRBJ2-4	.	17	TGTGCCAGCTCACCAGGGGCACAGACCATAGCCAAAAACATTCAGTACTTC	CASSPGAQTIAKNIQYF
TRBD1	TRBV29-1	TRBJ1-1	.	13	TGCAGCGTGGGAAGGGGGCTTAACACTGAAGCTTTCTTT	CSVGRGLNTEAFF
TRBD1	TRBV6-6	TRBJ1-5	.	14	TGTGCCAGCCATCGGGACAGCCCAAATCAGCCCCAGCATTTT	CASHRDSPNQPQHF
.	TRBV23-1	TRBJ1-2	.	14	TGCGCCAGCAGTCACCTTGACAGGTCGTATGGCTACACCTTC	CASSHLDRSYGYTF
TRBD1	TRBV7-6	TRBJ2-1	.	15	TGTGCCAGCAGCTTAGACAGGGGGAGAGGAGATGAGCAGTTCTTC	CASSLDRGRGDEQFF